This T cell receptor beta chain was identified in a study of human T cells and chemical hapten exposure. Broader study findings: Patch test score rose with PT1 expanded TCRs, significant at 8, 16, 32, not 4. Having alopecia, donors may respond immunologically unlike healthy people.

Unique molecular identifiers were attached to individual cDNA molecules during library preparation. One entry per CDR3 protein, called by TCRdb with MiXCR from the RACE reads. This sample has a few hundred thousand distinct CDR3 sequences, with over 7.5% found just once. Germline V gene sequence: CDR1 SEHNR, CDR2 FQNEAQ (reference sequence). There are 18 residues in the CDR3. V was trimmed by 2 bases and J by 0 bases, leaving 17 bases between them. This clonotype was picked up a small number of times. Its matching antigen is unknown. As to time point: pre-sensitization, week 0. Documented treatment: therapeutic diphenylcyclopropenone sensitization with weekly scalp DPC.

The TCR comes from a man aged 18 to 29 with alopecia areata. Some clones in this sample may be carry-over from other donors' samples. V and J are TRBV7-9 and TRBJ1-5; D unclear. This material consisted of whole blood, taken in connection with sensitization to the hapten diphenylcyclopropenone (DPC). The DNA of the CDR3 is TGTGCCAGCAGCTTATTCTCGCCGGGCCCTTATAGCAATCAGCCCCAGCATTTT. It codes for CASSLFSPGPYSNQPQHF.